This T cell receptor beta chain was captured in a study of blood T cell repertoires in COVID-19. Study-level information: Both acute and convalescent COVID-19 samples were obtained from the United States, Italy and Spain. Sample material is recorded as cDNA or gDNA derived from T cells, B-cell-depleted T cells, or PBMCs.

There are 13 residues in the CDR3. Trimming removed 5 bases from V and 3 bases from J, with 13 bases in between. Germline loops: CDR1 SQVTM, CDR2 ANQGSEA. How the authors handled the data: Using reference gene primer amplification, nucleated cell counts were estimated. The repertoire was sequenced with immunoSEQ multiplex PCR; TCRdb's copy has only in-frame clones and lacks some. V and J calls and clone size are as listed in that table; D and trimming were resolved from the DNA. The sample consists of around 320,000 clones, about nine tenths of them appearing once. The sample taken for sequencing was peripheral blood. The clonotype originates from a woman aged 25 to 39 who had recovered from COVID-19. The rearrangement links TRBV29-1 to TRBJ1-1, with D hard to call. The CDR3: CSVRRGVDTEAFF. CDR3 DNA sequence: TGCAGCGTTCGCCGGGGTGTAGACACTGAAGCTTTCTTT. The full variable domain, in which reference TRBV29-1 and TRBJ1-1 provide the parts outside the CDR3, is SAVISQKPSRDICQRGTSLTIQCQVDSQVTMMFWYRQQPGQSLTLIATANQGSEATYESGFVIDKFPISRPNLTFSTLTVSNMSPEDSSIYLCSVRRGVDTEAFFGQGTRLTVV.